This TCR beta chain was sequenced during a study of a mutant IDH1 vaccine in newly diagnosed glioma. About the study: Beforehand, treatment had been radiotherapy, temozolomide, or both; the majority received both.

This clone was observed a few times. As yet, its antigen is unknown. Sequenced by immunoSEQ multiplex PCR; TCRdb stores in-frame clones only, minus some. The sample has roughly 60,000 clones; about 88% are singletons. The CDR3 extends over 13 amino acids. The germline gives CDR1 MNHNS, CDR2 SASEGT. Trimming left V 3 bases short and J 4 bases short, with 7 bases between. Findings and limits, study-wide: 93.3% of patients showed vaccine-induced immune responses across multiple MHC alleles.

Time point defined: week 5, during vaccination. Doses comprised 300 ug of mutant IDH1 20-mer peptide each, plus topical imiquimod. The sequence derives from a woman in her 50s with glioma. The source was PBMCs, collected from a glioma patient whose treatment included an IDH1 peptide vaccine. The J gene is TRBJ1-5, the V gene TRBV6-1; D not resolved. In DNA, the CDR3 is TGTGCCAGCAGTGATAAAGGAAATCAGCCCCAGCATTTT. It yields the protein CASSDKGNQPQHF.